Below, 28 T cell receptor beta chains from the same sample are listed, as sequenced in a study of a mutant IDH1 vaccine in newly diagnosed glioma. Documented time point: baseline, week 1 (first vaccination visit). Treatment denoted: pre-vaccination baseline after standard-of-care therapy. Measured with immunoSEQ multiplex PCR; TCRdb has only the in-frame clones, and not every one. There are about 88,000 clones in the sample; 82% occur only once, and about 5.2% lies in the top ten. Source: PBMCs, taken from a glioma patient treated with radiotherapy, temozolomide or both. The source of these receptors is a man aged 35 to 55 with glioma. Some clones in this sample may be carry-over from other donors' samples.

CDR3: CASSTWDRLEAFF. CDR3 sequence (DNA): TGTGCCAGCAGCACCTGGGACAGGCTAGAAGCTTTCTTT. The V and J genes are TRBV13 and TRBJ1-1; 8 nucleotides match TRBD1. The germline V gene has CDR1 PRHDT and CDR2 FYEKMQ (reference sequence). This CDR3 comprises 13 residues. V trimming: 5 bases; J trimming: 8 bases; junction bases outside the gene matches: 7.

The chain recombines TRBV5-1 with TRBJ2-5; 11 bases are shared with TRBD2. The J segment lost 5 bases and the V segment lost 4 bases, leaving 7 bases of the junction unmatched. Germline V lookup: CDR1 SGHRS, CDR2 YFSETQ. This CDR3 is built from 15 residues. The CDR3 bases are TGCGCCAGCAGCCAAACTAGCGGGGGCCCGGAGACCCAGTACTTC. This translates into CASSQTSGGPETQYF. Together with reference TRBV5-1 and TRBJ2-5, the CDR3 gives the full variable domain: KAGVTQTPRYLIKTRGQQVTLSCSPISGHRSVSWYQQTPGQGLQFLFEYFSETQRNKGNFPGRFSGRQFSNSRSEMNVSTLELGDSALYLCASSQTSGGPETQYFGPGTRLLVL.

V is TRBV2 and J is TRBJ2-3, with a weak D call TRBD1 (5 bases). The CDR3 spans 11 residues. Germline-derived CDR1 and CDR2 are SNHLY and FYNNEI. V was trimmed by 6 bases and J by 5 bases, leaving 6 bases between them. The CDR3 nucleotides read TGTGCCAGCAGGACAGAAGATACGCAGTATTTT. Protein: CASRTEDTQYF.

The V gene is TRBV9, the J gene TRBJ1-2; 7 nucleotides match TRBD1. V shed 3 bases, J shed 4 bases, and the junction held 15 bases outside the gene matches. CDR3 length: 17 residues. Per the germline V gene, CDR1 is SGDLS and CDR2 is YYNGEE. CDR3 in DNA: TGTGCCAGCAGCGCTTGGGTGACGAATACAGGGGTCTATGGCTACACCTTC. Encoded protein: CASSAWVTNTGVYGYTF.

This clone was seen only once. V usage is TRBV10-1 and J usage is TRBJ2-7, with D possibly TRBD1 on 6 matching bases. Germline CDR1 and CDR2: WNHNN and SYGVQD (reference sequence). Trimming left V 4 bases short and J 6 bases short, with 13 bases between. CDR3 size: 13 residues. CDR3 nucleotides: TGCGCCAGCAGTGCCTCCCCAGGGGTCGAGCAGTACTTC. Amino acid sequence: CASSASPGVEQYF.

The chain joins TRBV7-6 to TRBJ1-1, with D possibly being TRBD1 (6 bases). This CDR3 region has 14 residues. Trimming left V 3 bases short and J 4 bases short, with 12 bases between. Germline CDR1 and CDR2: SGHVS and FNYEAQ. The CDR3 sequence is CASSLGQGITEAFF. DNA of the CDR3: TGTGCCAGCAGCTTGGGCCAGGGGATCACTGAAGCTTTCTTT.

The chain links TRBV30 to TRBJ1-5, with 11 bases matching TRBD1. The ends lost 0 bases at V and 5 bases at J; junction bases unmatched: 6. Germline values: CDR1 GTSNPN, CDR2 SVGIG (reference sequence). There are 16 residues in the CDR3. The CDR3 sequence: CAWSVRTGGGYQPQHF. In DNA, the CDR3 is TGTGCCTGGAGTGTTAGGACAGGGGGCGGTTATCAGCCCCAGCATTTT. Full variable domain (missing parts from reference TRBV30 and TRBJ1-5): SQTIHQWPATLVQPVGSPLSLECTVEGTSNPNLYWYRQAAGRGLQLLFYSVGIGQISSEVPQNLSASRPQDRQFILSSKKLLLSDSGFYLCAWSVRTGGGYQPQHFGDGTRLSIL.

The chain uses TRBV30 and TRBJ1-4; perhaps TRBD1 as D (5 bases). The V end was cut by 8 bases, the J end by 0 bases, with 10 bases between. The CDR3 is made up of 13 amino acids. CDR1 and CDR2 (germline): GTSNPN, SVGIG (reference sequence). Written as DNA, the CDR3 is TGTGCCGGGACGACAGCAACTAATGAAAAACTGTTTTTT. Residues: CAGTTATNEKLFF. Full variable domain (remainder filled in from reference TRBV30 and TRBJ1-4): SQTIHQWPATLVQPVGSPLSLECTVEGTSNPNLYWYRQAAGRGLQLLFYSVGIGQISSEVPQNLSASRPQDRQFILSSKKLLLSDSGFYLCAGTTATNEKLFFGSGTQLSVL.

In DNA form, the CDR3 reads TGTGCCAGCACCATGAAAGGGGGCTCTGGCTACACCTTC. Translated, it gives CASTMKGGSGYTF. V usage is TRBV11-1 and J usage is TRBJ1-2; TRBD1 aligns across 7 bases. CDR3 length equals 13 residues. Germline V CDR1 and CDR2: SGHAT, FQDESV (reference sequence). Trimming cost V 7 bases and J 7 bases; bases outside gene matches: 9.

This chain links TRBV4-1 with TRBJ2-2; 11 nucleotides line up with TRBD2. Germline assignment: CDR1 MGHRA and CDR2 YSYEKL. The CDR3 has 19 amino acids. The trim removed 6 bases at V and 0 bases at J, leaving 12 bases unmatched. The CDR3, as DNA: TGCGCCAGCAGGTTCGCTAGCGGGGGGAAGGTGTCGAACACCGGGGAGCTGTTTTTT. Translated, it gives CASRFASGGKVSNTGELFF.

The chain uses TRBV19 and TRBJ1-1; TRBD1 agrees at 8 bases. This CDR3 has 14 residues. The trim removed 7 bases at V and 1 base at J, leaving 5 bases unmatched. The V gene's germline CDR1 is LNHDA and CDR2 SQIVND (reference sequence). CDR3 in amino acids: CASIVGQGNTEAFF. In DNA, the CDR3 is TGTGCCAGTATCGTCGGACAGGGGAACACTGAAGCTTTCTTT.

The sample holds a few counts of this clone. V is TRBV30 and J is TRBJ1-1; 9 nucleotides align to TRBD1. The CDR3 sequence is 14 residues long. The J segment lost 0 bases and the V segment lost 3 bases, leaving 2 bases of the junction unmatched. CDR1 is GTSNPN and CDR2 is SVGIG in the germline V gene (reference sequence). This CDR3 is CAWRGQGMNTEAFF. The CDR3 DNA reads TGTGCCTGGAGGGGACAGGGAATGAACACTGAAGCTTTCTTT. Combining the CDR3 with reference TRBV30 and TRBJ1-1 gives the whole variable domain SQTIHQWPATLVQPVGSPLSLECTVEGTSNPNLYWYRQAAGRGLQLLFYSVGIGQISSEVPQNLSASRPQDRQFILSSKKLLLSDSGFYLCAWRGQGMNTEAFFGQGTRLTVV.

This chain connects TRBV29-1 to TRBJ1-1, with TRBD1 as a possible D gene (5 bases). CDR3 length: 14 residues. Trimming took 5 bases from V and 1 from J, leaving 14 bases between them. The germline gives CDR1 SQVTM, CDR2 ANQGSEA. The CDR3 sequence: CSVQMRGGNTEAFF. Here the CDR3 DNA reads TGCAGCGTTCAAATGAGGGGTGGGAACACTGAAGCTTTCTTT.

This clone was seen a few times. The rearrangement uses TRBV6-6 and TRBJ1-5; 7 positions agree with TRBD1. V was pared by 4 bases and J by 4 bases, with 7 bases of the junction left unmatched. The CDR3 contains 15 residues. Germline CDR1 reads MNHNY; CDR2 reads SVGAGI (reference sequence). The CDR3 sequence: CASSFKRQGNQPQHF. The CDR3, as DNA: TGTGCCAGCAGTTTCAAAAGACAGGGAAATCAGCCCCAGCATTTT.

The V call is TRBV6-1, the J call TRBJ2-1, with 7 bases matching TRBD2. The germline V gene has CDR1 MNHNS and CDR2 SASEGT. The trim removed 6 bases at V and 6 bases at J, leaving 5 bases unmatched. The CDR3 length is 13 residues. Written as DNA, the CDR3 is TGTGCCAGCAGGAGCGGGGCGGGCAATGAGCAGTTCTTC. Translating gives CASRSGAGNEQFF.

The gene calls are TRBV29-1 and TRBJ2-5; possible D gene TRBD1, 6 bases. Per germline, CDR1 SQVTM and CDR2 ANQGSEA. This CDR3 is built from 14 residues. V shed 1 base and J shed 5 bases, with 14 bases lying between them. CDR3 sequence: CSVEGGRKGETQYF. The DNA for the CDR3 is TGCAGCGTTGAAGGGGGGCGGAAGGGGGAGACCCAGTACTTC.

This rearrangement joins TRBV9 to TRBJ1-3; the D gene is possibly TRBD1 (5 bases). CDR3 length: 18 amino acids. The V end lost 3 bases, the J end lost 9 bases, and 28 bases lay between the germline ends. The germline V gene encodes CDR1 SGDLS and CDR2 YYNGEE. The DNA for the CDR3 is TGTGCCAGCAGCGGAGTTGAGAACCCAGGGAGGTCCCGGAGCACCATATATTTT. Protein sequence: CASSGVENPGRSRSTIYF.

V and J are TRBV19 and TRBJ1-2; D may be TRBD1 (5 bases). The length of the CDR3 is 15 residues. The V gene's germline CDR1 is LNHDA and CDR2 SQIVND (reference sequence). V lost 1 base to trimming and J lost 2 bases, with 11 bases between them. CDR3 sequence: CASSIVSGGNYGYTF. The CDR3 DNA reads as TGTGCCAGTAGTATAGTGAGCGGGGGGAACTATGGCTACACCTTC.

This chain uses TRBV11-2 with TRBJ2-3; D possibly corresponds to TRBD1 (5 bases). The CDR3 spans 16 residues. V lost 3 bases and J 0 bases, leaving 13 bases between the germline ends. The germline V gene encodes CDR1 SGHAT and CDR2 FQNNGV. CDR3 nucleotides: TGTGCCAGCAGCTTCAGGGCGGCTACTAGCACAGATACGCAGTATTTT. This sequence encodes CASSFRAATSTDTQYF.

The V gene is TRBV5-1, the J gene TRBJ2-7, with 7 bases lining up with TRBD1. CDR3 length: 14 amino acids. CDR1 and CDR2 (germline): SGHRS, YFSETQ. The V gene end was trimmed by 4 bases and the J gene end by 4 bases; junction bases not matched to a gene: 8. CDR3 nucleotides: TGCGCCAGCAGCCCGGGACAGCCTCAATACGAGCAGTACTTC. It is translated as CASSPGQPQYEQYF.

With regard to this clone: Within the sample, other DNA sequences also encode this same CDR3. The gene calls are TRBV2 and TRBJ1-5; 8 bases fit TRBD1. The CDR3 totals 14 residues. The germline V gene encodes CDR1 SNHLY and CDR2 FYNNEI. J was trimmed by 4 bases and V by 6 bases; bases with no gene match: 5. CDR3 DNA sequence: TGTGCCAGCAGCGGTGACAGGGGTAATCAGCCCCAGCATTTT. Protein sequence: CASSGDRGNQPQHF.

Only a few counts were recorded for this clone. The chain has TRBV6-1 and TRBJ1-1; the D gene is possibly TRBD1 (5 bases). Per the germline V gene, CDR1 is MNHNS and CDR2 is SASEGT. V lost 7 bases, J lost 4 bases, and 19 bases lay in between. The CDR3 covers 15 residues. The CDR3 DNA follows: TGTGCCAGCACTGGAGGGGAGGGTTGGGCCACTGAAGCTTTCTTT. Translating gives CASTGGEGWATEAFF.

The rearrangement joins TRBV7-9 to TRBJ2-7; weak D call: TRBD2 (7 bases). The CDR3 has 16 residues. V was trimmed by 0 bases and J by 3 bases, leaving 15 bases between them. Germline loops: CDR1 SEHNR, CDR2 FQNEAQ (reference sequence). DNA for the CDR3: TGTGCCAGCAGCTTAGCGGGGTCGGGGGGCGTCTACGAGCAGTACTTC. Its protein is CASSLAGSGGVYEQYF.

V usage is TRBV10-3 and J usage is TRBJ1-1, with D unclear. The germline V gene encodes CDR1 ENHRY and CDR2 SYGVKD. The CDR3 contains 14 residues. Trimming pared 4 bases from V and 1 base from J, leaving 10 bases between. The DNA of the CDR3 is TGTGCCATCAGTGGTTACTCTGAGAACACTGAAGCTTTCTTT. This codes for CAISGYSENTEAFF.

V gene TRBV9 combines with J gene TRBJ2-1; no clear D. Between the trimmed V and J ends, which lost 3 bases and 9 bases, there was a span of 10 bases. CDR1 and CDR2 (germline): SGDLS, YYNGEE. The CDR3 length is 12 residues. CDR3 nucleotide sequence: TGTGCCAGCAGCGCGATAAGCCCTGAGCAGTTCTTC. It is translated as CASSAISPEQFF.

With respect to this clone: Other DNA sequences in the sample encode the same CDR3. This chain connects TRBV5-1 to TRBJ1-2; unclear D gene. This CDR3 has 13 amino acids. Germline V gives CDR1 SGHRS, CDR2 YFSETQ. The V and J ends lost 0 bases and 5 bases respectively, with 8 bases between them. The CDR3 DNA is TGCGCCAGCAGCTTGGTTGGGGATTATGGCTACACCTTC. It specifies CASSLVGDYGYTF.

This clone was observed a handful of times. This chain connects TRBV5-1 to TRBJ2-5; 13 bases match TRBD2. The CDR3 has 18 residues. The germline gives CDR1 SGHRS, CDR2 YFSETQ. J lost 2 bases, V lost 4 bases, and 11 bases had no gene match. This chain's CDR3 is CASSGGAPGLAGQETQYF. The DNA for the CDR3 is TGCGCCAGCAGCGGAGGGGCTCCGGGACTAGCGGGACAAGAGACCCAGTACTTC.

The chain carries TRBV5-1 and TRBJ2-1; D possibly corresponds to TRBD2 (5 bases). CDR3 length: 11 amino acids. V lost 0 bases, J lost 12 bases, and 7 bases lay in between. Germline-derived CDR1 and CDR2 are SGHRS and YFSETQ. The CDR3 region is CASSLDAGQFF. CDR3 nucleotide sequence: TGCGCCAGCAGCTTGGATGCGGGGCAGTTCTTC.